These 10 T cell receptor beta chains came from one sample sequenced in a study of blood T cells in healthy people across ages. Next came a second PCR, run for about 6 to 11 cycles, which used a sample-barcoded 5' primer along with a J-beta primer mix. TCRdb called the 5' RACE reads again in MiXCR, with one record for every CDR3 protein. The table has some 880,000 distinct CDR3 sequences, roughly 35% seen once; the top ten hold around 13%. Material for sequencing was blood. The source of these receptors is a man aged 18-30 years in good health.

This clonotype was counted only a few times. In nucleotides, the CDR3 is TGTGCCAGCAGCCCACACACACAGGGCCAGCAGTACTTC. Its protein product is CASSPHTQGQQYF. The V call is TRBV28, the J call TRBJ2-7, with a possible D match to TRBD1 (6 bases). Germline V gives CDR1 MDHEN, CDR2 SYDVKM. The CDR3 sequence is 13 residues long. Between the trimmed V and J ends, which lost 6 bases and 8 bases, there was a span of 17 bases. Variable domain in full (rest from reference TRBV28 and TRBJ2-7): DVKVTQSSRYLVKRTGEKVFLECVQDMDHENMFWYRQDPGLGLRLIYFSYDVKMKEKGDIPEGYSVSREKKERFSLILESASTNQTSMYLCASSPHTQGQQYFGPGTRLTVT.

This clonotype was detected only a few times. CDR3: CASSLGPDRGTEAFF. The CDR3 bases are TGTGCCAGCAGCTTGGGACCGGACAGGGGCACTGAAGCTTTCTTT. V and J are TRBV11-2 and TRBJ1-1, with TRBD1 matching 9 bases. The germline V gene encodes CDR1 SGHAT and CDR2 FQNNGV. J lost 4 bases, V lost 3 bases, and 6 bases had no gene match. CDR3 length equals 15 residues.

This clonotype was recorded a few times. The J gene is TRBJ1-2, the V gene TRBV25-1, with D perhaps matching TRBD1 (5 bases). The V gene's germline CDR1 is MGHDK and CDR2 SYGVNS. This CDR3 has 15 residues. V was clipped by 6 bases and J by 1 base, with 15 bases between them. CDR3 loop: CASSRTGTDNYGYTF. In DNA, the CDR3 is TGTGCCAGCAGCCGAACCGGGACGGATAACTATGGCTACACCTTC.

This chain links TRBV7-9 with TRBJ2-4; D remains unclear. This CDR3 spans 14 amino acids. Germline CDR1 reads SEHNR; CDR2 reads FQNEAQ (reference sequence). Trimming stripped 1 base from V and 3 bases from J, with 7 bases between. The CDR3 is CASSLGLNKNIQYF. CDR3 nucleotide sequence: TGTGCCAGCAGCTTAGGGCTTAACAAAAACATTCAGTACTTC. The variable domain in full, with the rest retrieved from reference TRBV7-9 and TRBJ2-4, is DTGVSQNPRHKITKRGQNVTFRCDPISEHNRLYWYRQTLGQGPEFLTYFQNEAQLEKSRLLSDRFSAERPKGSFSTLEIQRTEQGDSAMYLCASSLGLNKNIQYFGAGTRLSVL.

This clonotype has just a few counts. The V and J genes are TRBV7-9 and TRBJ1-2, with no clear D. The germline gives CDR1 SEHNR, CDR2 FQNEAQ (reference sequence). CDR3 length: 13 amino acids. V was cut by 2 bases and J by 0 bases, with 4 bases left in between. Written as DNA, the CDR3 is TGTGCCAGCAGCTTACGGCCTAACTATGGCTACACCTTC. It is translated as CASSLRPNYGYTF.

The rearrangement links TRBV4-1 to TRBJ1-4; D possibly corresponds to TRBD1 (5 bases). Germline CDR1 MGHRA, CDR2 YSYEKL. The V and J ends lost 4 bases and 4 bases respectively, with 16 bases between them. This CDR3 has 16 residues. CDR3 sequence (DNA): TGCGCCAGCAGCCGGATAGGGACGAGAAGTAATGAAAAACTGTTTTTT. Protein: CASSRIGTRSNEKLFF.

This clonotype was seen only a few times. The V and J genes are TRBV3-1 and TRBJ2-1; tentatively, D is TRBD1 (6 bases). Per germline, CDR1 LGHDT and CDR2 YNNKEL (reference sequence). This CDR3 region has 18 residues. V gave up 0 bases and J gave up 6 bases, with 21 bases separating them. CDR3 sequence: CASSQDLIQGDWGNEQFF. The DNA for the CDR3 is TGTGCCAGCAGCCAAGATTTAATACAGGGAGATTGGGGCAATGAGCAGTTCTTC.

This clonotype was counted ten times or more. The chain is built from TRBV6-2 or TRBV6-3 and TRBJ2-4, with unresolved D. This CDR3 spans 12 amino acids. Trimming removed 2 bases from V and 7 bases from J, with 6 bases in between. Per the germline V gene, CDR1 is MNHEY and CDR2 is SVGEGT. DNA of the CDR3: TGTGCCAGCAGTTACAACGGGAACATTCAGTACTTC. The encoded protein is CASSYNGNIQYF.

CDR3 sequence: CASSFRDPGGRPASYNEQFF. The CDR3 DNA reads as TGTGCCAGCAGCTTCAGAGATCCGGGGGGCCGGCCAGCCTCCTACAATGAGCAGTTCTTC. This chain connects TRBV9 to TRBJ2-1, with D perhaps matching TRBD2 (7 bases). The CDR3 spans 20 residues. Germline values: CDR1 SGDLS, CDR2 YYNGEE. The V gene lost 4 bases and the J gene lost 0 bases, with 26 bases spanning the gap.

About this clonotype itself: A much larger clone lies a single base off, so this may be a read error. The CDR3 reads CASSMYRGEQYF. The CDR3 region has the DNA TGTGCCAGCAGCATGTACAGAGGCGAGCAGTACTTC. The chain employs TRBV7-2 and TRBJ2-5; D not resolved. The J call may be incorrect, as the DNA end agrees better with TRBJ2-7. Looked up from germline, CDR1 is SGHTA and CDR2 is FQGNSA. The CDR3 loop spans 12 amino acids.